These 15 T cell receptor beta chains originate from one sample sequenced in a study of shared clonotypes between healthy human individuals. The repertoire was sequenced with immunoSEQ multiplex PCR; TCRdb's copy has only in-frame clones and lacks some. The profile shows 2 million to 3 million clones, approximately 93% of them singletons. Sequences were obtained from naive CD4+ T cells from PBMCs. Subset specified: CD45RA+ positively selected. The receptors come from a man aged 18 to 35 in good health. Some clones in this sample may be carry-over from other donors' samples.

V gene TRBV6-4 combines with J gene TRBJ1-2; D unclear. There are 14 residues in the CDR3. The V and J ends lost 8 bases and 4 bases respectively, with 17 bases between them. From germline, CDR1 is MRHNA and CDR2 SNTAGT. The DNA for the CDR3 is TGTGCCAGCCCCGTAATTCCACCTCCCTATGGCTACACCTTC. It specifies CASPVIPPPYGYTF.

This chain uses TRBV5-1 with TRBJ2-3, with 12 bases identical to TRBD2. The V and J ends lost 1 base and 2 bases, in that order; junction bases with no gene match: 5. This CDR3 is 17 amino acids long. Germline V CDR1 and CDR2: SGHRS, YFSETQ. The CDR3 sequence is CASSLFGLAGYTDTQYF. The CDR3 DNA follows: TGCGCCAGCAGCTTGTTCGGACTAGCGGGGTACACAGATACGCAGTATTTT.

The chain links TRBV7-2 to TRBJ2-1; TRBD1 or TRBD2 may be the D gene (5 bases each). The CDR3 length is 15 residues. V was shortened by 3 bases and J by 2 bases, with 11 bases between the two germline ends. Germline V gene data show CDR1 as SGHTA and CDR2 as FQGNSA. The CDR3 loop reads CASSLGPSTYNEQFF. CDR3 DNA: TGTGCCAGCAGCTTGGGACCATCGACCTACAATGAGCAGTTCTTC.

A word on this clone: Other nucleotide sequences in the sample specify the same CDR3. This rearrangement joins TRBV6-5 to TRBJ2-5; D is perhaps TRBD1 or TRBD2 (5 bases each). V shed 2 bases and J shed 1 base, with 5 bases lying between them. The CDR3 spans 13 residues. Germline V gene data show CDR1 as MNHEY and CDR2 as SVGAGI. This CDR3 reads CASSYGGQETQYF. CDR3 nucleotides: TGTGCCAGCAGTTACGGGGGCCAAGAGACCCAGTACTTC.

Here the CDR3 reads CASSKQGENYGYTF. In DNA form, the CDR3 reads TGTGCCAGTAGTAAACAGGGGGAGAACTATGGCTACACCTTC. V and J are TRBV19 and TRBJ1-2, with 8 positions matching TRBD1. V lost 4 bases, J lost 2 bases, and 3 bases stayed unmatched. The CDR3 totals 14 residues. Germline V gives CDR1 LNHDA, CDR2 SQIVND (reference sequence).

This clone was seen a single time. The chain is built from TRBV11-2 and TRBJ1-1; tentatively, D is TRBD1 (6 bases). Trimming removed 5 bases at V and 6 bases at J, with 13 bases between. This CDR3 is built from 13 residues. Per the germline V gene, CDR1 is SGHAT and CDR2 is FQNNGV. CDR3: CASSLMGGPEAFF. CDR3 DNA sequence: TGTGCCAGCAGCCTCATGGGGGGCCCTGAAGCTTTCTTT. Complete variable domain (other parts from reference TRBV11-2 and TRBJ1-1): EAGVAQSPRYKIIEKRQSVAFWCNPISGHATLYWYQQILGQGPKLLIQFQNNGVVDDSQLPKDRFSAERLKGVDSTLKIQPAKLEDSAVYLCASSLMGGPEAFFGQGTRLTVV.

This rearrangement joins TRBV7-9 to TRBJ2-1; no clear D. This CDR3 is 14 amino acids long. Germline V CDR1 and CDR2: SEHNR, FQNEAQ (reference sequence). V was clipped by 0 bases and J by 9 bases, with 12 bases between them. The CDR3 DNA sequence: TGTGCCAGCAGCTTAGCGCCAGAATTTCTTGAGCAGTTCTTC. Translation: CASSLAPEFLEQFF. Using reference TRBV7-9 and TRBJ2-1 for the parts outside the CDR3, the full variable domain is DTGVSQNPRHKITKRGQNVTFRCDPISEHNRLYWYRQTLGQGPEFLTYFQNEAQLEKSRLLSDRFSAERPKGSFSTLEIQRTEQGDSAMYLCASSLAPEFLEQFFGPGTRLTVL.

This clone appeared a single time. The V and J genes are TRBV15 and TRBJ2-7; 8 bases map to TRBD2. The germline gives CDR1 LNHNV, CDR2 YYDKDF (reference sequence). V lost 1 base to trimming and J lost 3 bases; unmatched junction nucleotides: 5. The CDR3 spans 15 residues. In nucleotides, the CDR3 is TGTGCCACCAGCAGAGTTATGGGACTAGTCTACGAGCAGTACTTC. It encodes CATSRVMGLVYEQYF.

This chain joins TRBV28 and TRBJ2-3; TRBD2 agrees at 13 bases. CDR3 length: 20 amino acids. Germline V lookup: CDR1 MDHEN, CDR2 SYDVKM. V dropped 6 bases and J dropped 5; count of bases not matched to a gene: 20. The CDR3 nucleotides read TGTGCCAGCAGCCCTACCAGGACTAGCGGGAGTGATTCGGTAGGAGATACGCAGTATTTT. Translated: CASSPTRTSGSDSVGDTQYF.

The chain links TRBV10-1 to TRBJ2-7, with TRBD1 as a possible D gene (5 bases). The CDR3 is 16 amino acids. The germline V gene has CDR1 WNHNN and CDR2 SYGVQD (reference sequence). Trimming took off 0 bases at V and 0 bases at J, with 12 bases between the two ends. This chain's CDR3 is CASSESGNRFSYEQYF. DNA for the CDR3: TGCGCCAGCAGTGAGTCCGGCAACAGGTTCTCCTACGAGCAGTACTTC.

The chain recombines TRBV6-4 with TRBJ2-1; TRBD1 might be the D (5 bases). Germline V lookup: CDR1 MRHNA, CDR2 SNTAGT. V was trimmed by 4 bases and J by 9 bases, leaving 16 bases between them. The CDR3 is made up of 14 amino acids. The CDR3 DNA is TGTGCCAGCAGTGCACAACAGGACCGCCGTGAGCAGTTCTTC. This encodes CASSAQQDRREQFF.

This clone was observed a single time. The chain carries TRBV6-5 and TRBJ2-7, with 8 positions matching TRBD2. The germline V gene encodes CDR1 MNHEY and CDR2 SVGAGI. Trimming cost V 4 bases and J 11 bases; bases outside gene matches: 10. The CDR3 sequence is 13 residues long. CDR3 sequence: CASSLSLAGRKYF. The CDR3 coding sequence is TGTGCCAGCAGTTTGTCCCTAGCGGGTCGCAAGTACTTC.

This chain uses TRBV6-1 with TRBJ2-1; 8 nucleotides agree with TRBD1. Germline assignment: CDR1 MNHNS and CDR2 SASEGT. CDR3 length equals 15 residues. Trimming cost V 3 bases and J 3 bases; bases outside gene matches: 4. The CDR3 region is CASSDGQGGYNEQFF. In DNA form, the CDR3 reads TGTGCCAGCAGTGATGGACAGGGTGGCTACAATGAGCAGTTCTTC.

This chain links TRBV19 with TRBJ1-5; D is unclear. The CDR3 has 16 residues. With 7 bases removed from V and 3 bases from J, the gap between germline ends came to 19 bases. Germline-derived CDR1 and CDR2 are LNHDA and SQIVND (reference sequence). The CDR3, as DNA: TGTGCCAGTACCTCACCGGGCAGGAGGGACAATCAGCCCCAGCATTTT. This codes for CASTSPGRRDNQPQHF.

Here the CDR3 DNA reads TGTGCCAGCAGTCCCCCACCGGGACTTGTAGACGGCTACACCTTC. Amino acids: CASSPPPGLVDGYTF. The rearrangement joins TRBV28 to TRBJ1-2; D is possibly TRBD1 (5 bases). The CDR3 loop spans 15 amino acids. CDR1 is MDHEN and CDR2 is SYDVKM in the germline V gene. The V and J ends lost 5 bases and 8 bases respectively, with 21 bases between them.